The next 26 T cell receptor beta chains were all read from a single sample in a study of identical twins. Via MiXCR, TCRdb re-called the 5' RACE reads, giving one row per CDR3 protein. Seen here are 350,000 to 450,000 distinct CDR3 sequences, 18% observed once, and the top ten hold around 10%. The sequencing input was naive T cells sorted from blood. Receptors were obtained from a man in his fifties or sixties in good health.

CDR3 bases: TGTGCCAGCAGTTTATCGAGTGGCCAATATACGCAGTATTTT. This gives the protein CASSLSSGQYTQYF. The chain joins TRBV27 to TRBJ2-3; D gene unclear. V lost 0 bases and J lost 7, with 11 bases in between. CDR1 is MNHEY and CDR2 is SMNVEV in the germline V gene (reference sequence). This CDR3 has 14 amino acids.

In this sample, this clonotype turned up once. The rearrangement joins TRBV29-1 to TRBJ1-1; the D is unclear. Trimming stripped 4 bases from V and 0 bases from J, with 9 bases between. The CDR3 extends over 13 amino acids. The germline CDR1 and CDR2 sequences are SQVTM and ANQGSEA. The CDR3 loop is CSVGGSLNTEAFF. The CDR3 nucleotides are TGCAGCGTTGGTGGCAGTTTGAACACTGAAGCTTTCTTT.

This clonotype appeared a few times. This rearrangement joins TRBV6-5 to TRBJ2-3; D gene uncertain. The CDR3 has 14 residues. Germline V lookup: CDR1 MNHEY, CDR2 SVGAGI. V was clipped by 2 bases and J by 0 bases, with 6 bases between them. The CDR3 DNA reads as TGTGCCAGCAGTTACGGCGCCAGCACAGATACGCAGTATTTT. Translated: CASSYGASTDTQYF.

This clonotype has a handful of counts. The chain recombines TRBV20-1 with TRBJ1-1; maybe TRBD1 (6 bases). The length of the CDR3 is 12 residues. V lost 4 bases to trimming and J lost 10 bases, with 16 bases between them. The germline gives CDR1 DFQATT, CDR2 SNEGSKA (reference sequence). This CDR3 reads CSANLGGGAAFF. CDR3 in DNA: TGCAGTGCTAACCTCGGGGGCGGGGCAGCTTTCTTT.

This clonotype has a count of ten or more. The chain has TRBV12-3 or TRBV12-4 and TRBJ2-5; 11 bases line up with TRBD2. This CDR3 contains 13 residues. V trimming: 2 bases; J trimming: 8 bases; junction bases outside the gene matches: 1. In DNA, the CDR3 is TGTGCCAGCAGTTTAACTAGCGGGAGAACCCAGTACTTC. Translated, it gives CASSLTSGRTQYF.

In its sample, this clonotype was seen many times. The genes are TRBV18 and TRBJ2-5; possible D gene TRBD2, 6 bases. The V end lost 3 bases, the J end lost 0 bases, and 14 bases lay between the germline ends. The germline V gene encodes CDR1 KGHSH and CDR2 LQKENI. This CDR3 spans 16 amino acids. The CDR3 is CASSPPTSTYQETQYF. Here the CDR3 DNA reads TGTGCCAGCTCACCCCCGACTAGTACGTACCAAGAGACCCAGTACTTC.

This clonotype showed up many times. The chain links TRBV5-1 to TRBJ2-5; 7 bases are a match to TRBD1. V was pared by 4 bases and J by 2 bases, with 5 bases of the junction left unmatched. Germline CDR1 SGHRS, CDR2 YFSETQ. The CDR3 is made up of 14 amino acids. This chain's CDR3 is CASSPNRGQETQYF. The CDR3 DNA follows: TGCGCCAGCAGCCCGAACAGGGGTCAAGAGACCCAGTACTTC. The full variable domain, in which reference TRBV5-1 and TRBJ2-5 provide the parts outside the CDR3, is KAGVTQTPRYLIKTRGQQVTLSCSPISGHRSVSWYQQTPGQGLQFLFEYFSETQRNKGNFPGRFSGRQFSNSRSEMNVSTLELGDSALYLCASSPNRGQETQYFGPGTRLLVL.

This clonotype was observed a handful of times. This sequence joins TRBV4-3 and TRBJ2-7, with a tentative D call TRBD1 (5 bases). Looked up from germline, CDR1 is LGHNA and CDR2 is YSLEER. Trimming took 2 bases from V and 2 from J, leaving 7 bases between them. This CDR3 spans 13 amino acids. CDR3 coding DNA: TGCGCCAGCAGCCAACAGGGCCCCTACGAGCAGTACTTC. It yields the protein CASSQQGPYEQYF.

This clonotype was counted many times. The rearrangement joins TRBV10-3 to TRBJ2-1, with 8 bases fitting TRBD1. From germline, CDR1 is ENHRY and CDR2 SYGVKD. J was trimmed by 5 bases and V by 0 bases; bases with no gene match: 6. The CDR3 covers 16 residues. CDR3 region: CAISESGTGIDNEQFF. CDR3 nucleotides: TGTGCCATCAGTGAGTCCGGGACAGGTATCGACAATGAGCAGTTCTTC.

This clonotype was counted at least ten times. The chain links TRBV5-1 to TRBJ1-5; 7 bases are shared with TRBD1. The junction had 8 bases not matched to a gene; V was cut back by 2 bases and J by 3 bases. Germline CDR1 reads SGHRS; CDR2 reads YFSETQ. This CDR3 is 16 amino acids long. The DNA for the CDR3 is TGCGCCAGCAGCTTAGATACCAGGGGGTTCAATCAGCCCCAGCATTTT. It is translated as CASSLDTRGFNQPQHF.

This clonotype has only a few counts. This chain uses TRBV4-2 with TRBJ2-7; perhaps D is TRBD1 or TRBD2 (5 bases each). CDR3 length equals 15 residues. CDR1 is LGHNA, CDR2 YNFKEQ, per germline. The V gene lost 3 bases and the J gene lost 3 bases, with 15 bases spanning the gap. CDR3 sequence: CASSQGDRSLYEQYF. The DNA of the CDR3 is TGTGCCAGCAGCCAGGGAGACAGATCCCTCTACGAGCAGTACTTC.

This chain joins TRBV5-1 and TRBJ2-3; a weak D match, TRBD2 (5 bases). The germline V gene has CDR1 SGHRS and CDR2 YFSETQ. The CDR3 is made up of 16 amino acids. The V end lost 4 bases, the J end lost 1 base, and 16 bases lay between the germline ends. This CDR3 reads CASSTAPSGGTDTQYF. CDR3 bases: TGCGCCAGCAGCACGGCCCCGAGCGGTGGCACAGATACGCAGTATTTT.

This clonotype was observed a few times. The rearrangement joins TRBV20-1 to TRBJ2-7; D unclear. This CDR3 has 12 residues. The germline V gene has CDR1 DFQATT and CDR2 SNEGSKA (reference sequence). Deletions cut 4 bases from V and 4 bases from J, with 11 bases between. CDR3 sequence (DNA): TGCAGTGCTATGACCAGATTATACGAGCAGTACTTC. This sequence encodes CSAMTRLYEQYF.

The V call is TRBV4-2, the J call TRBJ2-5; 8 bases align to TRBD2. CDR3 length: 17 residues. Germline loops: CDR1 LGHNA, CDR2 YNFKEQ. J lost 2 bases, V lost 0 bases, and 8 bases had no gene match. The CDR3 loop is CASSQDLSGAMQETQYF. DNA for the CDR3: TGTGCCAGCAGCCAAGATCTTAGCGGGGCCATGCAAGAGACCCAGTACTTC.

This chain uses TRBV28 with TRBJ2-7; TRBD2 matches 11 bases. V shed 5 bases and J 0 bases; nucleotides not matched to a gene: 6. Germline CDR1 reads MDHEN; CDR2 reads SYDVKM. This CDR3 comprises 16 residues. The DNA of the CDR3 is TGTGCCAGCAGTAGCATTAGCGGGAGGGTCTCCTACGAGCAGTACTTC. Protein: CASSSISGRVSYEQYF.

This clonotype has at least ten counts. The junction differs from germline at one of its ends, possibly a read error. The chain uses TRBV13 and TRBJ2-7, with 10 bases fitting TRBD1. This CDR3 has 13 amino acids. Germline CDR1 is PRHDT and CDR2 is FYEKMQ (reference sequence). Written as DNA, the CDR3 is TGTGCCAGCAGCACCCGACAGGGGGCCCTTTGGGACTTC. This gives the protein CASSTRQGALWDF.

This clonotype has at least ten counts. The V gene is TRBV6-2 or TRBV6-3, the J gene TRBJ2-5, with 11 bases lining up with TRBD1. From germline, CDR1 is MNHEY and CDR2 SVGEGT. Trimming removed 5 bases from V and 5 bases from J; junction bases left unmatched: 4. The CDR3 contains 14 residues. The CDR3 bases are TGTGCCAGCAGTGGGACAGGGGGAGGCGAGACCCAGTACTTC. Residues: CASSGTGGGETQYF.

V and J are TRBV7-9 and TRBJ2-1; 7 nucleotides agree with TRBD1. Germline values: CDR1 SEHNR, CDR2 FQNEAQ (reference sequence). CDR3 length: 13 amino acids. The junction had 2 bases not matched to a gene; V was cut back by 5 bases and J by 4 bases. CDR3 nucleotide sequence: TGTGCCAGCAGCGAGACAGGGTACAATGAGCAGTTCTTC. Translating it yields CASSETGYNEQFF.

The chain uses TRBV20-1 and TRBJ2-7; D is unresolved. Trimming removed 0 bases from V and 7 bases from J, with 13 bases in between. The CDR3 extends over 13 amino acids. CDR1 is DFQATT and CDR2 is SNEGSKA in the germline V gene (reference sequence). CDR3 in DNA: TGCAGTGCTAGAGAGTGGGATTTAGGGGAGCAGTACTTC. Protein product: CSAREWDLGEQYF.

There are a few counts of this clonotype. This chain connects TRBV5-1 to TRBJ2-1, with D perhaps TRBD1 (5 bases). The V end lost 1 base, the J end lost 5 bases, and 10 bases lay between the germline ends. The germline CDR1 and CDR2 sequences are SGHRS and YFSETQ. The CDR3 runs to 14 residues. The CDR3 loop reads CASSLSRVDNEQFF. Written as DNA, the CDR3 is TGCGCCAGCAGCTTGAGCAGGGTCGACAATGAGCAGTTCTTC.

This chain links TRBV6-2 or TRBV6-3 with TRBJ2-7; 16 bases agree with TRBD2. The junction had 0 bases not matched to a gene; V was cut back by 0 bases and J by 7 bases. Germline CDR1 reads MNHEY; CDR2 reads SVGEGT. The CDR3 runs to 15 residues. The chain's CDR3 is CASSYSGLAGGEQYF. CDR3 nucleotides: TGTGCCAGCAGTTACTCGGGACTAGCGGGAGGGGAGCAGTACTTC.

The V gene is TRBV18, the J gene TRBJ1-1, with D possibly being TRBD1 (5 bases). The CDR3 totals 14 residues. Per the germline V gene, CDR1 is KGHSH and CDR2 is LQKENI. The V end lost 4 bases, the J end lost 5 bases, and 14 bases lay between the germline ends. The DNA for the CDR3 is TGTGCCAGCTCACTCAACGGGGAGGGGACTGAAGCTTTCTTT. Translation gives CASSLNGEGTEAFF.

This clonotype was seen more than once but under ten times. J is TRBJ1-5 and V is TRBV20-1, with 7 bases matching TRBD1. Germline CDR1 and CDR2: DFQATT and SNEGSKA (reference sequence). The CDR3 is 14 residues long. Trimming cost V 3 bases and J 3 bases; bases outside gene matches: 5. The CDR3 DNA reads as TGCAGTGCTAGTCAGGGGGTTAACAATCAGCCCCAGCATTTT. Protein sequence: CSASQGVNNQPQHF.

This clonotype was recorded a few times. The V and J genes are TRBV15 and TRBJ2-2; 11 nucleotides agree with TRBD1. The CDR3 is made up of 20 amino acids. The V and J ends lost 2 bases and 3 bases, in that order; junction bases with no gene match: 14. Looked up from germline, CDR1 is LNHNV and CDR2 is YYDKDF (reference sequence). The CDR3 protein is CATSRLFTGTGGRDTGELFF. CDR3 sequence (DNA): TGTGCCACCAGCAGACTCTTCACCGGGACAGGGGGACGAGACACCGGGGAGCTGTTTTTT.

This clonotype came up many times. The chain combines TRBV5-1 with TRBJ2-7; 8 bases line up with TRBD1. Germline loops: CDR1 SGHRS, CDR2 YFSETQ. This CDR3 is 16 amino acids long. V gave up 0 bases and J gave up 0 bases; unmatched junction bases: 5. This chain's CDR3 is CASSLGMGQDSYEQYF. CDR3 DNA: TGCGCCAGCAGCTTGGGCATGGGACAGGACTCCTACGAGCAGTACTTC.

This clonotype was seen at least ten times. The chain carries TRBV24-1 and TRBJ2-2; D call uncertain. CDR1 and CDR2 (germline): KGHDR, SFDVKD. Trimming cost V 8 bases and J 0 bases, with 15 bases left between them. The CDR3 has 16 amino acids. The chain's CDR3 is CATNLRTTSNTGELFF. CDR3 bases: TGTGCCACCAACTTACGGACCACTTCGAACACCGGGGAGCTGTTTTTT.